What follows is one T cell receptor beta chain and its context. The V end lost 1 base, the J end lost 4 bases, and 10 bases lay between the germline ends. The length of the CDR3 is 15 residues. CDR1 is SSHAT and CDR2 is FNYEAQ in the germline V gene (reference sequence). 60 Vbeta and 13 Jbeta primers were used in PCR. Only in-frame clones appear in the TCRdb table, and some are missing; sequencing was by immunoSEQ multiplex PCR. In the table there are about 85,000 clones, under 80% of which are singletons. The data derive from a study of cytomegalovirus exposure and HLA in healthy donors. The chain is built from TRBV7-7 and TRBJ2-2; D possibly corresponds to TRBD1 (5 bases). The receptor was derived from a boy younger than 18 in good health and CMV-seronegative. Sequences were obtained from PBMCs. The CDR3 spells CASSLGGRGTGELFF. The CDR3 coding sequence is TGTGCCAGCAGCTTAGGCGGTAGGGGCACCGGGGAGCTGTTTTTT.